This T cell receptor beta chain was sequenced for a study of T cell changes during pregnancy in multiple sclerosis. Method: immunoSEQ multiplex PCR; TCRdb's copy keeps in-frame clones and lacks some. Among roughly 46,000 clones listed, roughly 95% were seen once. Trimming cost V 3 bases and J 9 bases, with 17 bases left between them. Germline lookup yields CDR1 GTSNPN and CDR2 SVGIG (reference sequence). The CDR3 covers 13 residues. The source material was CD8+ T cells from peripheral blood mononuclear cells, sampled after pregnancy. The chain recombines TRBV30 with TRBJ1-2, with D unresolved. This clonotype was obtained from a female donor with multiple sclerosis, enrolled in a pregnancy study. Here the CDR3 DNA reads TGTGCCTGGAGAGGGCCGTCAGGAGGTCGCTACACCTTC. It codes for CAWRGPSGGRYTF.